This T cell receptor (beta chain) was sequenced for a study of T-cell memory formation after mild COVID-19 (dated by TCRdb to the early 2020s). Study-level background: TCR sequence clusters from the two donors were largely donor specific. Longitudinal TCRalpha and TCRbeta repertoire sequencing tracked T-cell clones expanding and contracting after mild COVID-19 in two donors. The cohort was made up of two young adult volunteers, one female and one male, who were previously healthy.

Study-level results and caveats: Contracting CD4+ clones turned up mainly in the CM and EM memory subsets, whereas EMRA was where CD8+ clones were enriched. Only two mild cases were covered in the study, and larger cohorts including severe cases with pre-infection samples were considered necessary. Balanced CD4/CD8 phenotypes were observed for clones contracting from day 15 to 85, whereas a bias towards CD4+ was observed for a second wave of clones expanding from day 15 to 37. Some responding clones were detected in pre-infection memory, suggesting pre-existing cross-reactive memory T cells joined the SARS-CoV-2 response. SARS-CoV-2 specificity was not confirmed for the second-wave clones peaking on day 37.

Note on this clonotype: There is no known antigen for this receptor. No base quality information exists; no much larger clone differs at one position.

TCRdb shows the sequencer as Illumina NovaSeq 6000. TCRalpha and TCRbeta cDNA libraries were built by 5'RACE with constant-segment primers, adding sample barcodes and unique molecular identifiers. Trizol reagent was used to extract RNA from every sample. The libraries were amplified in two PCR steps, and the second step added a second sample barcode and Illumina TruSeq adapters. Sequencing of the libraries was done on an Illumina NovaSeq, producing 2 x 150 bp paired-end reads. In the original analysis: Reads were demultiplexed and collapsed into UMI-guided consensus sequences with migec v1.2.7. Using mixcr v2.1.11, UMI consensuses were aligned to TRA and TRB V and J templates and then assembled into clonotypes. A clonotype was counted as expanded or contracted only if both edgeR and NoisET called the change significant, with noise models trained on biological replicates. edgeR calls used a false discovery rate-adjusted p below 0.01 and a log2 fold-change threshold of 1. As an exploratory analysis of dynamics, PCA with hierarchical clustering was applied to max-normalized trajectories of the 1000 most abundant clonotypes. The CD4 or CD8 phenotype of responding clones was assigned using the separately sequenced CD4+ and CD8+ repertoires. The public reads were run again by TCRdb, first through fastp at Q25 and then through MiXCR, and only productive beta chains were kept. Each entry merges the rows of one CDR3 protein and shows their most common DNA and genes. The V and J calls were determined by TCRdb, not by the authors. The sample contains tens of thousands of distinct CDR3 sequences, approximately 15% of them found a single time. Together, the top ten hold under 35% of the sample.

Ficoll-Paque density gradient centrifugation was the method used to isolate PBMCs. The source is an adult woman who had mild COVID-19 (a few samples of this study predate the infection). The sample titles of this study are shuffled in the database, so cell type and time point are left out; the donor was told from shared clones. The source material was PBMCs or a T cell subset sorted from them (not recorded which).

The DNA is TGCGCCAGCAGCAGGGGGACCGCCTCTGGGGCCAACGTCCTGACTTTC. Its protein product is CASSRGTASGANVLTF. The V and J genes are TRBV5-1 and TRBJ2-6; TRBD1 is perhaps the D gene, given 6 matching bases. V is pared back by 4 bases and J by 0 bases, with 11 bases lying between the germline termini. From the cysteine through the phenylalanine, the CDR3 covers 16 amino acids. The entry retains the CDR3 DNA only, 48 bases that are in frame from base 1. Based on the germline V gene, the CDR1 and CDR2 sequences are SGHRS and YFSETQ. Where the CDR3 stops, the reference TRBV5-1 and TRBJ2-6 genes take over; the full variable domain is KAGVTQTPRYLIKTRGQQVTLSCSPISGHRSVSWYQQTPGQGLQFLFEYFSETQRNKGNFPGRFSGRQFSNSRSEMNVSTLELGDSALYLCASSRGTASGANVLTFGAGSRLTVL.